This T cell receptor beta chain came from a study of cytomegalovirus exposure and HLA in healthy donors (dated by TCRdb to about 2017). Study-level background: An earlier analysis of approximately 640 of the donors reported about 290 Gb of sequence data and some 120 million unique TCR beta sequences from about 200 million T cells. In a later genetic analysis, genome-wide SNP genotypes for about 65% of the 666 donors were used, and that subset was treated as a discovery cohort. In the later analysis, no new phenotypic data were used to find candidate immune exposures; instead, reliance was placed on TCR beta sequences and their occurrence across donors. HLA typing included class I and class II loci at four-digit resolution. The T cell repertoires of some 670 subjects were profiled by immunosequencing and related to cytomegalovirus serostatus. Among about 360 genotyped donors of the cohort, an average of about 240,000 unique TCR beta nucleotide sequences were sequenced per donor, roughly a sixth of them non-productive. Typing coverage differed by locus: A, B, C, DRB1 and DQB1 were typed in roughly 620-630 donors, DQA1 in 522, DPA1 in some 570, and DPB1 in just under 490. Of the 300 to 400 genotyped donors, approximately 82% fell in the genetic ancestry cluster associated with self-reported Caucasian donors. Roughly five DR-DQ haplotypes were treated as single units for association and clustering because of strong linkage in the cohort. Donor age, sex, ethnicity and CMV serostatus were compiled alongside the repertoire data. In addition to the first cohort of 650 to 800 subjects, a separate validation cohort of 130 or so different subjects was used. To predict cytomegalovirus infection status, the study brought together high-throughput TCR immunosequencing, statistical association of individual TCRs with disease status, and machine learning. Every repertoire in the discovery cohort had been generated on one and the same sequencing platform. An earlier analysis of 587 of the donors used high-throughput TCR beta sequencing to judge whether each TCR beta V gene segment behaved as functional or pseudogenic. In a later analysis, previously published TCR beta repertoires from 550 to 750 donors were re-analyzed and high-resolution HLA genotyping was added so that TCR occurrence patterns could be studied. The study was designed to test whether signatures of past pathogen exposure could be identified by cataloging public T cell receptors. An early release that covered approximately 600 HLA-typed donors contained 300 to 350 gigabases of sequencing data and around 80 million unique TCR sequences. Results the study describes overall, beyond this receptor: A cluster of highly shared sequence variants was judged likely to represent a technical artifact of the sequencing pipeline. This cohort had only TCR beta chains sequenced, and the lack of alpha or paired-chain data limited which features could be detected. Because some donors lacked HLA typing at each locus, the association tests relied only on the typed subset. The earlier analysis of fewer than 750 of the donors excluded 15 to 20 rarely observed V segments, including chromosome 9 orphons, because counts were too low. A later genetic analysis associated a missense DCLRE1C variant with V-gene and J-gene trimming of TCR beta chains, and an independent cohort replicated the association. Roughly uniform sequencing depth across donors was assumed in presence/absence analyses, although this assumption may not hold. In a later analysis, 16,951 TCR beta sequences were associated with specific HLA alleles at a false discovery rate of 0.05. The classifier was reported to diagnose cytomegalovirus status with high specificity and sensitivity in both the original cohort and the validation cohort. Broadly in line with IMGT annotations, most TCR beta V segments showed up in productive rearrangements about 90% or about 30% of the time in an earlier analysis of several hundred of the donors. A further reported finding was that TCR beta sequences accurately predicted the HLA-A and HLA-B alleles for most subjects in the first cohort. Compared with equally common non-associated chains, HLA-associated TCR beta chains in a later analysis were more clonally expanded and had lower generation probabilities. According to the authors, the approach could potentially be generalized to other disease states and immunological phenotypes. Correlated functional status among segregating V segments might reflect linkage disequilibrium, but an unknown experimental factor could not be ruled out. A total of some 180 TCR beta chains were listed by the study as associated with cytomegalovirus. While some public TCRs were present in many individuals, most TCR sequences turned up only very rarely across donors. According to a later analysis, TCR association rates differed among HLA loci, with DRB1 alleles showing the most associated TCRs and HLA-C alleles showing the fewest. In vitro tests confirmed that three of the cytomegalovirus-associated TCR beta chains recognize cytomegalovirus antigens. When HLA alleles, especially DR and DQ, strongly co-occurred, attributing TCR associations to individual alleles was difficult. Several of the top co-occurrence clusters appeared to be linked to parvovirus B19, influenza, CMV and Epstein-Barr virus, according to a later analysis. Compared with the approximately 700-donor mean, donors in an Asian-associated ancestry cluster had fewer N-insertions in productive TCRs, according to a later genetic analysis. The only immune exposure information available for the cohort was CMV serostatus. According to a later analysis, most CMV-associated TCR beta chains appeared to be HLA-restricted, and the HLA associations seemed to be driven largely by CMV exposure.

Libraries were constructed by the immunoSEQ multiplex PCR assay. The multiplex PCR relied on a mix of 60 forward primers for TCR Vbeta segments and 13 reverse primers for TCR Jbeta segments. The CDR3 region of rearranged TCR beta genes was amplified from genomic DNA by a multiplex PCR assay. The Illumina HiSeq System was used to sequence the amplified TCR beta libraries as 87-base-pair reads. Regarding the original processing steps: A later analysis counted 75 million to 100 million unique TCR beta chains across the 600 to 850 repertoires, and approximately 11 million of these chains were shared by at least two donors. Raw reads were error-corrected and collapsed into unique sequences by a nearest-neighbor algorithm in which closely related sequences were merged to remove PCR and sequencing errors. To assign V, D and J gene segments, CDR3 sequences were aligned to IMGT reference sequences. For a sequence to be retained, a match of at least six nucleotides was required to both a V gene segment and a J gene segment. A rearrangement was called productive if the CDR3 had no stop codons and remained in frame with V and J, and every other rearrangement was called non-productive. CDR3 was defined according to IMGT convention as the region running from the second conserved V-encoded cysteine to the conserved J-encoded phenylalanine. The earlier analysis of about 500 of the donors excluded sequences that lacked an unambiguous match to a single V gene segment. An earlier analysis of several hundred of the donors called V segments functional above 56.7% productive rearrangements and segregating when the between-donor standard deviation exceeded 5%. A statistical classification framework was built for diagnosing cytomegalovirus status from the catalog of TCR beta chain sequences. In a later analysis, TCR nucleotide sequences were compared against IMGT/GENE-DB human TR gene sequences so that V and J genes could be assigned. In a later analysis, CDR3 sequences and most-parsimonious VDJ recombination scenarios were assigned using the TCRdist pipeline. In a later analysis, each TCR beta chain was defined by its CDR3 amino acid sequence together with its V-gene family, and reads lacking a unique V-gene family were excluded. To address suspected cross-contamination and a sequencing artifact, a later analysis removed some 620 highly shared, low-generation-probability nucleotide sequences. For each public chain, a later analysis derived a clonal expansion index from normalized ranks of inferred template counts within each repertoire. A later analysis computed generation probabilities with a VDJ recombination model fitted to out-of-frame rearrangements, and checked the results against IGoR. Hypergeometric tests were used in a later analysis to score TCR-TCR, TCR-HLA and TCR-CMV co-occurrence, with a repertoire-size bias correction applied to the TCR pairs. False discovery rates were estimated in a later analysis by permuting HLA or CMV assignments 20 times. In a later analysis, co-occurring TCRs were grouped using DBSCAN, and TCRdist sequence similarity was added for clustering within HLA-allele-positive subsets. Co-occurrence clustering excluded repertoires with fewer than 30,000 or more than 120,000 public chains, plus five with anomalous nucleotide sharing. The table comes from immuneACCESS by way of TCRdb, which keeps in-frame sequences with V and J called. Part of the clones is missing from these tables; in studies checked, under half for an unresolved V gene and the rest for unknown reasons. The DNA was the basis for D and trimming; V, J and clone size are from that table. This sample lists 150,000 to 200,000 clones; roughly 82% were detected once. The top ten clones comprise about 0.5% of the sample.

Details on this clone: Its antigen target is currently unknown. Base qualities are not recorded, but no much larger clone differs from it by a single base.

The cohort consisted of hundreds of healthy bone marrow donors. At the time of sampling, all cohort members were nominally healthy, though unrecorded immune exposures were likely present. The donor tested CMV seronegative, placing the donor among the roughly 400 seronegative members of the cohort. A peripheral blood sample was provided by each donor, and peripheral blood mononuclear cells were used for TCR beta sequencing. The Qiagen DNeasy Blood Extraction Kit was used to extract genomic DNA from the blood cell samples. The TCR comes from a woman in her forties or fifties in good health and CMV-seronegative. Sample: PBMCs.

The nucleotide sequence reads TGTGCCAGCAGTCGACAGGGGGCGGTAGGTGGCTACACCTTC. This is translated as CASSRQGAVGGYTF. The sequence links TRBV27 to TRBJ1-2, with 10 bases in between that match TRBD1. Spanning cysteine to phenylalanine, the CDR3 consists of 14 amino acids. Kept here is only the CDR3 DNA, which spans 42 bases and is read in frame from base 1. The germline V gene encodes CDR1 MNHEY and CDR2 SMNVEV (reference sequence). Trimming leaves V shorter by 5 bases and J shorter by 7 bases, with the junction holding 7 bases beyond the gene matches.